The 20 T cell receptor beta chains below come from one sample, sequenced in a study of blood T cell repertoires in COVID-19. Produced via immunoSEQ multiplex PCR; TCRdb's table is partial and in-frame only. The sample contains 200,000 to 300,000 clones, about 87% of which appear only once. The sequenced sample was PBMCs or T cells enriched from blood (not recorded which). All receptors come from a woman aged 40 to 50 with acute COVID-19.

This sequence joins TRBV6-2 or TRBV6-3 and TRBJ2-1; 7 bases align to TRBD2. Germline CDR1 MNHEY, CDR2 SVGEGT. The CDR3 sequence is 14 residues long. V shed 6 bases, J shed 7 bases, and the junction held 9 bases outside the gene matches. The CDR3 reads CASSRTSSQNEQFF. DNA for the CDR3: TGTGCCAGCAGCCGGACTAGTTCCCAAAATGAGCAGTTCTTC.

The chain recombines TRBV28 with TRBJ1-2; 12 positions match TRBD1. Unmatched junction bases numbered 11, after V lost 4 bases and J lost 8 bases. The CDR3 contains 16 residues. Germline CDR1 and CDR2: MDHEN and SYDVKM. CDR3 sequence: CASSSPGQGAPNGYTF. The DNA for the CDR3 is TGTGCCAGCAGTTCCCCGGGACAGGGGGCGCCTAACGGCTACACCTTC.

The chain employs TRBV7-8 and TRBJ2-1; D perhaps matches TRBD2 (7 bases). Trimming took 1 base from V and 8 from J, leaving 18 bases between them. The CDR3 runs to 16 residues. Germline lookup yields CDR1 SGHVS and CDR2 FQNEAQ. CDR3 loop: CASSLVGGAGSDEQFF. Written as DNA, the CDR3 is TGTGCCAGCAGCTTAGTAGGGGGGGCTGGATCTGATGAGCAGTTCTTC. Filled out from reference TRBV7-8 and TRBJ2-1, the complete variable domain reads GAGVSQSPRYKVAKRGQDVALRCDPISGHVSLFWYQQALGQGPEFLTYFQNEAQLDKSGLPSDRFFAERPEGSVSTLKIQRTQQEDSAVYLCASSLVGGAGSDEQFFGPGTRLTVL.

The chain carries TRBV5-6 and TRBJ1-6; no firm D call. Germline lookup yields CDR1 SGHDT and CDR2 YYEEEE. The CDR3 runs to 13 residues. V was clipped by 0 bases and J by 10 bases, with 8 bases between them. The CDR3 coding sequence is TGTGCCAGCAGCTTGGAGGCAGGATCACCCCTCCACTTT. This gives the protein CASSLEAGSPLHF.

The V call is TRBV6-5, the J call TRBJ2-1, with TRBD2 matching 7 bases. The germline V gene encodes CDR1 MNHEY and CDR2 SVGAGI. The CDR3 is 16 amino acids. J was trimmed by 5 bases and V by 4 bases; bases with no gene match: 11. CDR3 protein: CASSSQYAGENNEQFF. The DNA for the CDR3 is TGTGCCAGCAGTTCACAATACGCGGGAGAAAACAATGAGCAGTTCTTC.

The chain links TRBV28 to TRBJ1-5; D not resolved. Trimming cost V 2 bases and J 7 bases, with 6 bases left between them. CDR1 MDHEN and CDR2 SYDVKM come from the germline V gene. The CDR3 contains 12 residues. CDR3 coding DNA: TGTGCCAGCAGTTTAGTCGGGCAGCCCCAGCATTTT. It specifies CASSLVGQPQHF.

The chain employs TRBV7-6 and TRBJ2-7; TRBD2 aligns across 8 bases. Germline CDR1 SGHVS, CDR2 FNYEAQ. This CDR3 region has 15 residues. V trimming: 1 base; J trimming: 3 bases; junction bases outside the gene matches: 5. The DNA of the CDR3 is TGTGCCAGCAGCTTAGAAGCGGGAGTAAACTACGAGCAGTACTTC. Encoded protein: CASSLEAGVNYEQYF.

The chain links TRBV13 to TRBJ2-5; TRBD1 matches at 7 bases. The length of the CDR3 is 18 residues. CDR1 is PRHDT and CDR2 is FYEKMQ in the germline V gene (reference sequence). V gave up 4 bases and J gave up 4 bases; unmatched junction bases: 18. CDR3 nucleotide sequence: TGTGCCAGCAGCTCTAGTTATGGGCAGGGGGTCCAGTCAGAGACCCAGTACTTC. The encoded protein is CASSSSYGQGVQSETQYF.

The V gene is TRBV27, the J gene TRBJ1-2; D unclear. This CDR3 is 17 amino acids long. V was trimmed by 2 bases and J by 0 bases, leaving 16 bases between them. Germline V lookup: CDR1 MNHEY, CDR2 SMNVEV (reference sequence). DNA of the CDR3: TGTGCCAGCAGTTTAACCAGCCTCACGGGAGCTAACTATGGCTACACCTTC. Translating gives CASSLTSLTGANYGYTF.

This clone appeared once. The chain recombines TRBV7-9 with TRBJ1-4, with D hard to call. The CDR3 runs 15 residues. Germline assignment: CDR1 SEHNR and CDR2 FQNEAQ (reference sequence). Trimming removed 3 bases at V and 1 base at J, with 9 bases between. The CDR3 bases are TGTGCCAGCAGCTTTGGAGGGCAAACTAATGAAAAACTGTTTTTT. It encodes CASSFGGQTNEKLFF.

The chain recombines TRBV6-5 with TRBJ2-7, with 7 positions matching TRBD2. Trimming cost V 6 bases and J 2 bases; bases outside gene matches: 7. Per germline, CDR1 MNHEY and CDR2 SVGAGI. CDR3 size: 14 residues. CDR3 nucleotide sequence: TGTGCCAGCAGGGCCTGGGAGGGGACCTACGAGCAGTACGTC. Translated, it gives CASRAWEGTYEQYV.

The rearrangement joins TRBV7-9 to TRBJ2-5; D remains unclear. Germline V CDR1 and CDR2: SEHNR, FQNEAQ (reference sequence). Trimming pared 4 bases from V and 4 bases from J, leaving 13 bases between. The CDR3 runs to 14 residues. The CDR3 DNA sequence: TGTGCCAGCAGCTCAGAGGCAGCTACAGAGACCCAGTACTTC. This codes for CASSSEAATETQYF.

The CDR3: CASCRDRANTEAFF. In nucleotides, the CDR3 is TGTGCCAGCTGTCGGGACAGGGCGAACACTGAAGCTTTCTTT. The V gene is TRBV2, the J gene TRBJ1-1, with 9 bases that match TRBD1. The CDR3 consists of 14 residues. Unmatched junction bases numbered 5, after V lost 8 bases and J lost 1 base. The germline gives CDR1 SNHLY, CDR2 FYNNEI.

The chain carries TRBV29-1 and TRBJ1-3; D not certain. V shed 7 bases and J shed 7 bases, with 14 bases lying between them. CDR1 is SQVTM and CDR2 is ANQGSEA in the germline V gene. The CDR3 sequence is 12 residues long. The CDR3 protein is CSAGSSGNTIYF. The CDR3 DNA follows: TGCAGCGCCGGTTCATCGGGGAACACCATATATTTT.

The V gene is TRBV9, the J gene TRBJ2-3; D is possibly TRBD2 (6 bases). CDR3 length: 14 amino acids. Germline-derived CDR1 and CDR2 are SGDLS and YYNGEE. Trimming took off 2 bases at V and 4 bases at J, with 11 bases between the two ends. CDR3 in amino acids: CASSVASVADTQYF. CDR3 DNA sequence: TGTGCCAGCAGCGTGGCTAGCGTAGCAGATACGCAGTATTTT.

This sequence joins TRBV20-1 and TRBJ2-1; TRBD1 agrees at 8 bases. Unmatched junction bases numbered 2, after V lost 5 bases and J lost 8 bases. This CDR3 is built from 11 residues. Per germline, CDR1 DFQATT and CDR2 SNEGSKA (reference sequence). The CDR3 loop is CSALQGDEQFF. The CDR3 nucleotides read TGCAGTGCTTTACAGGGGGATGAGCAGTTCTTC.

CDR3 DNA: TGTGCCAGCAGCCACTCTAAAGACAGGGGGAGCTCCTACAATGAGCAGTTCTTC. Translating it yields CASSHSKDRGSSYNEQFF. The chain recombines TRBV9 with TRBJ2-1; 9 positions match TRBD1. Trimming removed 4 bases from V and 0 bases from J; junction bases left unmatched: 11. The CDR3 is made up of 18 amino acids. The germline V gene encodes CDR1 SGDLS and CDR2 YYNGEE. Using reference TRBV9 and TRBJ2-1 for the parts outside the CDR3, the full variable domain is DSGVTQTPKHLITATGQRVTLRCSPRSGDLSVYWYQQSLDQGLQFLIQYYNGEERAKGNILERFSAQQFPDLHSELNLSSLELGDSALYFCASSHSKDRGSSYNEQFFGPGTRLTVL.

This chain connects TRBV4-2 to TRBJ2-1, with 12 bases matching TRBD2. The CDR3 is 14 amino acids. Per the germline V gene, CDR1 is LGHNA and CDR2 is YNFKEQ. V shed 2 bases and J 9 bases; nucleotides not matched to a gene: 2. The CDR3 nucleotides are TGTGCCAGCAGCCAAAGGGGACTAGCGGGTGAGCAGTTCTTC. Protein sequence: CASSQRGLAGEQFF.

V usage is TRBV28 and J usage is TRBJ1-6, with no clear D. V was clipped by 11 bases and J by 0 bases, with 17 bases between them. The CDR3 loop spans 16 amino acids. Germline lookup yields CDR1 MDHEN and CDR2 SYDVKM. The CDR3, as DNA: TGTGCCGTCCCGACTGATAAAAGCTCCTATAATTCACCCCTCCACTTT. It is translated as CAVPTDKSSYNSPLHF.

Comment on this clone: The sample has other DNA sequences that encode this CDR3 too. This chain links TRBV28 with TRBJ1-1; D ambiguous. The CDR3 runs to 12 residues. Germline CDR1 is MDHEN and CDR2 is SYDVKM. V lost 3 bases to trimming and J lost 1 base, with 3 bases between them. This chain's CDR3 is CASSFRNTEAFF. The CDR3 region has the DNA TGTGCCAGCAGTTTTCGGAACACTGAAGCTTTCTTT. Looking up the rest from reference TRBV28 and TRBJ1-1 gives the full variable domain: DVKVTQSSRYLVKRTGEKVFLECVQDMDHENMFWYRQDPGLGLRLIYFSYDVKMKEKGDIPEGYSVSREKKERFSLILESASTNQTSMYLCASSFRNTEAFFGQGTRLTVV.